The 19 T cell receptor beta chains in this list originate from one sample, sequenced in a study of T cells in Graves' hyperthyroidism and ophthalmopathy. Amplified TCR beta CDR3 regions came from RNA transcripts. The HTBI set primed first-round TCR CDR3 RT-PCR. TCRdb called the multiplex PCR reads again in MiXCR, with one record for every CDR3 protein. This sample has about 380,000 distinct CDR3 sequences, with approximately 17% found just once. The sample was blood. These receptor sequences come from a man between 18 and 29 years old with Graves' ophthalmopathy.

At least ten counts were recorded for this clonotype. The genes are TRBV7-3 and TRBJ2-1; no reliable D call. This CDR3 contains 14 residues. CDR1 is SGHTA and CDR2 is FQGTGA in the germline V gene. With 6 bases removed from V and 3 bases from J, the gap between germline ends came to 12 bases. CDR3 in amino acids: CASRSAPSYNEQFF. CDR3 coding DNA: TGTGCCAGCAGGTCCGCTCCTAGCTACAATGAGCAGTTCTTC.

This clonotype has only a few counts. This rearrangement joins TRBV27 to TRBJ2-7; 7 nucleotides line up with TRBD1. The CDR3 extends over 17 amino acids. V trimming: 1 base; J trimming: 3 bases; junction bases outside the gene matches: 12. The V gene's germline CDR1 is MNHEY and CDR2 SMNVEV (reference sequence). The CDR3 DNA sequence: TGTGCCAGCAGTTTATATAATCCGGGACAGACGAACTACGAGCAGTACTTC. It encodes CASSLYNPGQTNYEQYF.

The chain links TRBV5-1 to TRBJ2-1, with 10 bases lining up with TRBD1. After removal of 3 bases from V and 7 bases from J, the junction contained 10 bases not matched to a gene. The germline gives CDR1 SGHRS, CDR2 YFSETQ. This CDR3 is 16 amino acids long. The CDR3 coding sequence is TGCGCCAGCAGCTCCGTCGGGACAGGGGTTACGAATGAGCAGTTCTTC. This encodes CASSSVGTGVTNEQFF.

This clonotype was observed a handful of times. CDR3 bases: TGTGCCAGCTCACCATCCTCGGGCAGGGGGAAAGAGACCCAGTACTTC. Translating gives CASSPSSGRGKETQYF. The V and J genes are TRBV18 and TRBJ2-5, with 7 nucleotides matching TRBD1. CDR1 and CDR2 (germline): KGHSH, LQKENI. V shed 2 bases, J shed 3 bases, and the junction held 9 bases outside the gene matches. CDR3 size: 16 residues.

J is TRBJ2-1 and V is TRBV7-3; TRBD2 is a possible D gene (7 bases). With 5 bases removed from V and 10 bases from J, the gap between germline ends came to 24 bases. Per germline, CDR1 SGHTA and CDR2 FQGTGA. The CDR3 is 16 amino acids. The CDR3 reads CASSPGGWGGNGEQFF. The DNA of the CDR3 is TGTGCCAGCAGCCCCGGCGGGTGGGGGGGCAATGGGGAGCAGTTCTTC. The complete variable domain, with remaining parts taken from reference TRBV7-3 and TRBJ2-1, reads GAGVSQTPSNKVTEKGKYVELRCDPISGHTALYWYRQSLGQGPEFLIYFQGTGAADDSGLPNDRFFAVRPEGSVSTLKIQRTERGDSAVYLCASSPGGWGGNGEQFFGPGTRLTVL.

In this sample, this clonotype turned up a few times. The germline gene is not matched at one end of the junction; a read error may be the cause. The chain couples TRBV3-1 to TRBJ2-1; TRBD2 matches at 15 bases. Germline loops: CDR1 LGHDT, CDR2 YNNKEL (reference sequence). The CDR3 extends over 19 amino acids. In DNA, the CDR3 is TGTGCCAGCAGCCCCCGACCGGGACTAGCGGGGGGCGGGTGGAATGAGCAGCTCTTC. It codes for CASSPRPGLAGGGWNEQLF.

Concerning this clonotype: Mismatch with germline at one junction end may stem from a read error. This chain joins TRBV28 and TRBJ2-5; TRBD2 aligns across 11 bases. CDR1 is MDHEN, CDR2 SYDVKM, per germline. The CDR3 sequence is 14 residues long. The CDR3 DNA follows: TGTGCCGGCAGTCTAGCGGGGGGCCAAGAGACCCAGTACTTC. Translated: CAGSLAGGQETQYF.

The sample holds a few counts of this clonotype. The chain is built from TRBV28 and TRBJ2-7; 12 bases are a match to TRBD2. Germline loops: CDR1 MDHEN, CDR2 SYDVKM. Trimming removed 4 bases from V and 3 bases from J; junction bases left unmatched: 13. This CDR3 comprises 18 residues. CDR3 residues: CASSSNYRLAGGHYEQYF. The DNA for the CDR3 is TGTGCCAGCAGTTCAAACTACCGGCTAGCGGGGGGGCACTACGAGCAGTACTTC.

This clonotype came up many times. J is TRBJ2-3 and V is TRBV6-2 or TRBV6-3, with D tentatively TRBD2 (5 bases). The CDR3 is made up of 15 amino acids. V was clipped by 0 bases and J by 3 bases, with 10 bases between them. Germline V gene sequence: CDR1 MNHEY, CDR2 SVGEGT. The CDR3 DNA follows: TGTGCCAGCAGTTACTCGGACTTCGGTACAGATACGCAGTATTTT. Protein: CASSYSDFGTDTQYF.

The chain couples TRBV3-1 to TRBJ2-1, with 8 bases lining up with TRBD1. V trimming: 1 base; J trimming: 13 bases; junction bases outside the gene matches: 9. This CDR3 spans 14 amino acids. Germline loops: CDR1 LGHDT, CDR2 YNNKEL (reference sequence). CDR3 in amino acids: CASSQGQGADSQFF. For the CDR3, the DNA is TGTGCCAGCAGCCAAGGGCAGGGGGCCGACTCACAGTTCTTC.

The rearrangement uses TRBV11-1 and TRBJ1-6; the D gene is possibly TRBD1 (5 bases). This CDR3 region has 14 residues. V dropped 5 bases and J dropped 7 bases, with 12 bases sitting between them. The V gene's germline CDR1 is SGHAT and CDR2 FQDESV (reference sequence). CDR3: CASSAVGGNSPLHF. Here the CDR3 DNA reads TGTGCCAGCAGCGCCGTGGGGGGGAATTCACCCCTCCACTTT. Together with reference TRBV11-1 and TRBJ1-6, the CDR3 gives the full variable domain: EAEVAQSPRYKITEKSQAVAFWCDPISGHATLYWYRQILGQGPELLVQFQDESVVDDSQLPKDRFSAERLKGVDSTLKIQPAELGDSAMYLCASSAVGGNSPLHFGNGTRLTVT.

The sample holds many counts of this clonotype. V gene TRBV3-1 combines with J gene TRBJ1-1; perhaps TRBD1 as D (6 bases). This CDR3 region has 16 residues. Germline CDR1 is LGHDT and CDR2 is YNNKEL (reference sequence). Deletions cut 4 bases from V and 1 base from J, with 16 bases between. The DNA of the CDR3 is TGTGCCAGCAGCCCTACGTCGGGACAACAGAACACTGAAGCTTTCTTT. This sequence encodes CASSPTSGQQNTEAFF.

In this sample, this clonotype turned up a few times. The rearrangement links TRBV5-5 to TRBJ2-1; D not resolved. Germline CDR1 is SGHKS and CDR2 is YYEKEE (reference sequence). This CDR3 comprises 12 residues. Trimming removed 4 bases at V and 15 bases at J, with 17 bases between. The CDR3 is CASSTPALRSFF. Written as DNA, the CDR3 is TGTGCCAGCAGCACCCCGGCATTACGGTCGTTCTTC.

This clonotype was detected only a few times. As DNA, the CDR3 is TGTGCCAGCAGTCTGCACAACGCGGTGGGTGGCTACACCTTC. Amino acids: CASSLHNAVGGYTF. The chain uses TRBV12-3 or TRBV12-4 and TRBJ1-2; D remains ambiguous. Trimming removed 5 bases at V and 7 bases at J, with 17 bases between. The CDR3 covers 14 residues.

V gene TRBV6-5 combines with J gene TRBJ1-3, with D unresolved. Germline CDR1 MNHEY, CDR2 SVGAGI. The CDR3 is made up of 14 amino acids. Trimming pared 7 bases from V and 3 bases from J, leaving 13 bases between. The CDR3 loop reads CASTSDPYGNTIYF. The CDR3 DNA reads TGTGCCAGCACCTCCGACCCCTATGGAAACACCATATATTTT.

This clonotype was counted a few times. The chain combines TRBV19 with TRBJ1-5; D not resolved. The V and J ends lost 0 bases and 6 bases respectively, with 6 bases between them. The CDR3 is 13 amino acids. Germline V gives CDR1 LNHDA, CDR2 SQIVND (reference sequence). DNA of the CDR3: TGTGCCAGTAGTATAGACGGAGGTCAGCCCCAGCATTTT. Translated: CASSIDGGQPQHF.

This clonotype was seen many times. V gene TRBV5-1 combines with J gene TRBJ2-1, with a tentative D call TRBD2 (7 bases). Germline V lookup: CDR1 SGHRS, CDR2 YFSETQ. The CDR3 totals 14 residues. The V end lost 1 base, the J end lost 7 bases, and 12 bases lay between the germline ends. CDR3 in DNA: TGCGCCAGCAGCTTGTCGGGGGGCGGGAATGAGCAGTTCTTC. As protein: CASSLSGGGNEQFF. Together with reference TRBV5-1 and TRBJ2-1, the CDR3 gives the full variable domain: KAGVTQTPRYLIKTRGQQVTLSCSPISGHRSVSWYQQTPGQGLQFLFEYFSETQRNKGNFPGRFSGRQFSNSRSEMNVSTLELGDSALYLCASSLSGGGNEQFFGPGTRLTVL.

This clonotype was counted at least ten times. The rearrangement links TRBV29-1 to TRBJ2-5; 8 bases agree with TRBD1. Trimming took 7 bases from V and 3 from J; bases not matched to a gene: 13. The CDR3 totals 15 residues. CDR1 is SQVTM, CDR2 ANQGSEA, per germline. CDR3 amino acids: CSGSSGTGTKETQYF. In DNA form, the CDR3 reads TGCAGCGGGAGCTCGGGGACAGGCACTAAAGAGACCCAGTACTTC.

This clonotype was seen repeatedly, ten times or more. This sequence joins TRBV2 and TRBJ2-7; the match to TRBD1 covers 7 bases. The CDR3 runs 12 residues. Germline lookup yields CDR1 SNHLY and CDR2 FYNNEI. J was trimmed by 6 bases and V by 7 bases; bases with no gene match: 6. CDR3: CASIRGNREQYF. For the CDR3, the DNA is TGTGCCAGCATCAGGGGGAATCGCGAGCAGTACTTC.